The 15 T cell receptor beta chains reported below all come from one sample, sequenced in a study of T cell repertoires in cytomegalovirus infection. TCRdb reprocessed the reads via MiXCR and lists one record per CDR3 protein. The sample holds more than 650,000 distinct CDR3 sequences; under 40% are singletons and the top ten take more than 2.5%. The material sequenced was PBMCs. The origin of the receptors is a human donor in good health (CMV status not recorded). Some clones in this sample may be carry-over from other donors' samples.

The table lists this clonotype with a count of one. The chain carries TRBV29-1 and TRBJ2-1; the D call may be TRBD1 or TRBD2 (6 bases each). There are 15 residues in the CDR3. V was clipped by 4 bases and J by 0 bases, with 13 bases between them. Germline V lookup: CDR1 SQVTM, CDR2 ANQGSEA. The CDR3 is CSVGGAASSYNEQFF. The CDR3 nucleotides read TGCAGCGTTGGGGGGGCGGCGAGCTCCTACAATGAGCAGTTCTTC.

This clonotype was seen at least ten times. The chain has TRBV7-8 and TRBJ1-5; 7 bases match TRBD1. The V gene end was trimmed by 3 bases and the J gene end by 3 bases; junction bases not matched to a gene: 5. CDR1 and CDR2 (germline): SGHVS, FQNEAQ. The CDR3 contains 15 residues. The CDR3 reads CASSFTGQLNQPQHF. CDR3 DNA: TGTGCCAGCAGCTTCACGGGACAGCTCAATCAGCCCCAGCATTTT.

In its sample, this clonotype was seen a few times. The chain recombines TRBV14 with TRBJ2-6, with TRBD1 matching over 10 bases. Trimming cost V 3 bases and J 0 bases; bases outside gene matches: 8. CDR1 is SGHDN and CDR2 is FVKESK in the germline V gene. This CDR3 is 19 amino acids long. The CDR3 nucleotides read TGTGCCAGCAGCCAGCGCAGGGACAGGGGTTTCTCTGGGGCCAACGTCCTGACTTTC. Translation: CASSQRRDRGFSGANVLTF.

This clonotype was counted a few times. This rearrangement joins TRBV7-2 to TRBJ1-2; 7 bases agree with TRBD1. J lost 4 bases, V lost 5 bases, and 7 bases had no gene match. The CDR3 covers 14 residues. CDR1 is SGHTA, CDR2 FQGNSA, per germline. The CDR3 protein is CASSPGTGAYGYTF. In DNA, the CDR3 is TGTGCCAGCAGCCCAGGAACAGGGGCCTATGGCTACACCTTC.

This chain joins TRBV19 and TRBJ2-7; D gene ambiguous. This CDR3 contains 16 residues. Germline loops: CDR1 LNHDA, CDR2 SQIVND (reference sequence). Trimming took off 2 bases at V and 2 bases at J, with 16 bases between the two ends. The CDR3 DNA is TGTGCCAGTAGTATATCAGGACGGAACGCACCCTACGAGCAGTACTTC. Amino acid sequence: CASSISGRNAPYEQYF.

The chain combines TRBV19 with TRBJ2-1, with a weak D call TRBD1 (6 bases). CDR3 length equals 11 residues. CDR1 LNHDA and CDR2 SQIVND come from the germline V gene (reference sequence). Trimming cost V 9 bases and J 6 bases, with 9 bases left between them. The CDR3 reads CASLRGNEQFF. DNA of the CDR3: TGTGCCAGCCTCAGGGGCAATGAGCAGTTCTTC.

The rearrangement uses TRBV6-1 and TRBJ1-6, with 10 nucleotides matching TRBD1. CDR1 and CDR2 from the germline V gene are MNHNS and SASEGT. Trimming took 5 bases from V and 7 from J; bases not matched to a gene: 5. CDR3 length equals 15 residues. CDR3 sequence reads: CASSNRDRGNSPLHF. CDR3 sequence (DNA): TGTGCCAGCAGTAACCGGGACAGGGGCAATTCACCCCTCCACTTT.

This clonotype came up a few times. The chain employs TRBV2 and TRBJ2-1; 9 bases map to TRBD2. Looked up from germline, CDR1 is SNHLY and CDR2 is FYNNEI. The CDR3 loop spans 14 amino acids. Trimming at V came to 6 bases and at J to 8 bases, leaving 8 bases not matched to a gene. The DNA for the CDR3 is TGTGCCAGCAGGGCTAGCGGGGAATGGGATGAGCAGTTCTTC. This encodes CASRASGEWDEQFF.

The chain combines TRBV28 with TRBJ1-5; tentative D call: TRBD1 (5 bases). The germline V gene has CDR1 MDHEN and CDR2 SYDVKM. The CDR3 length is 14 residues. V lost 8 bases and J lost 2, with 13 bases in between. This CDR3 reads CASEAGPGNQPQHF. The DNA for the CDR3 is TGTGCCAGCGAAGCAGGGCCGGGCAATCAGCCCCAGCATTTT.

This chain joins TRBV18 and TRBJ1-6; D remains unclear. V lost 3 bases and J 7 bases, leaving 10 bases between the germline ends. Germline CDR1 is KGHSH and CDR2 is LQKENI. This CDR3 is built from 14 residues. The CDR3 DNA sequence: TGTGCCAGCTCACCCTCCGGGAGAAATTCACCCCTCCACTTT. This translates into CASSPSGRNSPLHF.

This chain uses TRBV6-5 with TRBJ1-2; 9 bases line up with TRBD1. This CDR3 region has 14 residues. Germline V CDR1 and CDR2: MNHEY, SVGAGI. V was pared by 6 bases and J by 4 bases, with 6 bases of the junction left unmatched. The CDR3 here is CASRGDREGYGYTF. The CDR3 DNA is TGTGCCAGCAGGGGGGACAGGGAAGGCTATGGCTACACCTTC.

The chain couples TRBV9 to TRBJ1-1; 10 nucleotides agree with TRBD1. Germline values: CDR1 SGDLS, CDR2 YYNGEE. The CDR3 covers 16 residues. V shed 0 bases and J 6 bases; nucleotides not matched to a gene: 8. CDR3 coding DNA: TGTGCCAGCAGCGTAGGGGGGACAGGGGTGTCGGCTGAAGCTTTCTTT. It specifies CASSVGGTGVSAEAFF.

The chain is built from TRBV12-3 or TRBV12-4 and TRBJ1-3, with D possibly TRBD1 on 5 matching bases. The germline V and J ends were trimmed by 3 bases and 4 bases, with 16 bases remaining between them. This CDR3 is built from 16 residues. CDR3 loop: CASSLWQGSSGNTIYF. CDR3 coding DNA: TGTGCCAGCAGTTTGTGGCAGGGTAGTTCAGGAAACACCATATATTTT.

This clonotype was counted between two and nine times. This sequence joins TRBV2 and TRBJ1-1, with a possible D match to TRBD1 (5 bases). V was trimmed by 6 bases and J by 8 bases, leaving 7 bases between them. Germline values: CDR1 SNHLY, CDR2 FYNNEI. The CDR3 extends over 10 amino acids. The CDR3 loop reads CASRGGEAFF. The CDR3 DNA reads as TGTGCCAGCAGGGGGGGGGAAGCTTTCTTT.

This clonotype was observed a handful of times. This chain joins TRBV12-3 or TRBV12-4 and TRBJ1-3; 10 nucleotides align to TRBD1. This CDR3 region has 14 residues. V was pared by 8 bases and J by 2 bases, with 3 bases of the junction left unmatched. In DNA form, the CDR3 reads TGTGCCAGCCTAGGACAGGGGGCTGGAAACACCATATATTTT. Amino acid sequence: CASLGQGAGNTIYF.